This T cell receptor beta chain is from a study of cytomegalovirus exposure and HLA in healthy donors. Primers: 60 Vbeta forward and 13 Jbeta reverse. Only in-frame clones appear in the TCRdb table, and some are missing; sequencing was by immunoSEQ multiplex PCR. The data hold roughly 97,000 clones, with roughly 85% observed a single time. Study-wide results and limits: The productive fraction for most TCR beta V segments was about 90% or about 30% in an earlier analysis. In a later analysis, a missense DCLRE1C variant was linked to TCR beta V- and J-gene trimming. Later analysis revealed greater clonal expansion in HLA-associated TCR beta chains than in equally common others.

With respect to this clone: Its target is unknown.

The clonotype was recovered from a man aged 55 to 70 in good health and CMV-seropositive. Sequenced sample: PBMCs.

The CDR3: CASSVFGGRSTDTQYF. As DNA, the CDR3 is TGTGCCAGCAGCGTGTTCGGGGGGCGTAGCACAGATACGCAGTATTTT. The J gene is TRBJ2-3, the V gene TRBV7-2; TRBD2 might be the D (7 bases). Trimming took off 5 bases at V and 0 bases at J, with 15 bases between the two ends. The CDR3 covers 16 residues. Per germline, CDR1 SGHTA and CDR2 FQGNSA. The whole variable domain, remainder taken from reference TRBV7-2 and TRBJ2-3, is GAGVSQSPSNKVTEKGKDVELRCDPISGHTALYWYRQSLGQGLEFLIYFQGNSAPDKSGLPSDRFSAERTGGSVSTLTIQRTQQEDSAVYLCASSVFGGRSTDTQYFGPGTRLTVL.